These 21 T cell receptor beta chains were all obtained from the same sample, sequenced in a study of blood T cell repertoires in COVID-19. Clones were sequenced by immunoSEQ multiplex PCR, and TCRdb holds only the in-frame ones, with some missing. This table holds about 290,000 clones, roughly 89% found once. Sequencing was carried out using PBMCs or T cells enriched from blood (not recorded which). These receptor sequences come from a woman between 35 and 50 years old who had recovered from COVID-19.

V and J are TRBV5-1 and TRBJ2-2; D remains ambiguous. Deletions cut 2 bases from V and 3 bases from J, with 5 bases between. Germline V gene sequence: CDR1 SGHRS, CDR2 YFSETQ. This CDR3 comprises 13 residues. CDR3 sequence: CASSFEDTGELFF. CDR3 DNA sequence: TGCGCCAGCAGCTTTGAGGACACCGGGGAGCTGTTTTTT. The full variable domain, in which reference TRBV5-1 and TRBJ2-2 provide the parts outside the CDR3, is KAGVTQTPRYLIKTRGQQVTLSCSPISGHRSVSWYQQTPGQGLQFLFEYFSETQRNKGNFPGRFSGRQFSNSRSEMNVSTLELGDSALYLCASSFEDTGELFFGEGSRLTVL.

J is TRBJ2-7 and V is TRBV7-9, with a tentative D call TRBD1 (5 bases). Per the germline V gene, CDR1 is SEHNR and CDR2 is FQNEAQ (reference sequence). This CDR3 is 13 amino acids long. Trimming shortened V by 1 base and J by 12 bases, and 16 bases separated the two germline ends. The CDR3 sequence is CASSLGTNPAAYF. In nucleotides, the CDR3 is TGTGCCAGCAGCTTAGGGACAAACCCTGCGGCGTACTTC.

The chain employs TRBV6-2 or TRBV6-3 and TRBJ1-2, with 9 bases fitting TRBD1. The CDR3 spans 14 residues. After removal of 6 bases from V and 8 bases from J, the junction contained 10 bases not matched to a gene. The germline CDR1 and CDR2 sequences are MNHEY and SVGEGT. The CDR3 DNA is TGTGCCAGCAGCAGAGCTACAGGGGGCCAAGGCTACACCTTC. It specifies CASSRATGGQGYTF.

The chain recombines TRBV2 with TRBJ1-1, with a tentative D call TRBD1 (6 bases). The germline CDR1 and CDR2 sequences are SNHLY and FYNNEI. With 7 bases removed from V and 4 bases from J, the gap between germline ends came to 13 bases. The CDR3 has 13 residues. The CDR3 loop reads CASNRARSTEAFF. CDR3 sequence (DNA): TGTGCCAGCAACAGGGCTAGATCCACTGAAGCTTTCTTT.

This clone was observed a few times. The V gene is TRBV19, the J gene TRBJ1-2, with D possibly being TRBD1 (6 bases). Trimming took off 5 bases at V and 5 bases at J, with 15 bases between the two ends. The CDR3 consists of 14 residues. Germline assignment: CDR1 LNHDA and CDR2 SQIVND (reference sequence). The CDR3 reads CASSPSVGAYGYTF. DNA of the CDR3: TGTGCCAGTAGTCCCAGTGTGGGGGCGTATGGCTACACCTTC.

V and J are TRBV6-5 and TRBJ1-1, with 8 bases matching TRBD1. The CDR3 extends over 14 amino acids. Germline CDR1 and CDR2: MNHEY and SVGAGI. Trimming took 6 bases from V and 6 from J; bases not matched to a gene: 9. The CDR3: CASSRQGLVAEAFF. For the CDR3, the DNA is TGTGCCAGCAGCAGACAGGGGTTGGTGGCTGAAGCTTTCTTT.

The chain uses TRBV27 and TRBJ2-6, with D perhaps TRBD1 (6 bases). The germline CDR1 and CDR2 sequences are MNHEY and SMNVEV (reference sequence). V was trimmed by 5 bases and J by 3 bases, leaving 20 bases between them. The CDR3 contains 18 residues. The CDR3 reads CASSRSGTHVFGANVLTF. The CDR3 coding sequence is TGTGCCAGCAGTAGGTCCGGGACACACGTCTTTGGGGCCAACGTCCTGACTTTC.

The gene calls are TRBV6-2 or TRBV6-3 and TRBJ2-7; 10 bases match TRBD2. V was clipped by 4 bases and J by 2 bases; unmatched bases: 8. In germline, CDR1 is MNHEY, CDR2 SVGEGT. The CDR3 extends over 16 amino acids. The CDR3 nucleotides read TGTGCCAGCAGTTCCTCCGGGACTAGCGCGGCCTACGAGCAGTACTTC. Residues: CASSSSGTSAAYEQYF.

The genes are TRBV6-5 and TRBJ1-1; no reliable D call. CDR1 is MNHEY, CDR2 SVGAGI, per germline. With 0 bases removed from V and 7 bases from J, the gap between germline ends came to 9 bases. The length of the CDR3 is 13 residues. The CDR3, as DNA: TGTGCCAGCAGTTACTCGACCAGGAATGAAGCTTTCTTT. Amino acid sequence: CASSYSTRNEAFF.

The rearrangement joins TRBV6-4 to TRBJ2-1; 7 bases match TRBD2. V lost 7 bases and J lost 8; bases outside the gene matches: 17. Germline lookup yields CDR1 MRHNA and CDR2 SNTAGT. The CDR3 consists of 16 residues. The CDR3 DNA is TGTGCCAGCATATCATTGACCAGCGGGATACTGGATGAGCAGTTCTTC. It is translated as CASISLTSGILDEQFF.

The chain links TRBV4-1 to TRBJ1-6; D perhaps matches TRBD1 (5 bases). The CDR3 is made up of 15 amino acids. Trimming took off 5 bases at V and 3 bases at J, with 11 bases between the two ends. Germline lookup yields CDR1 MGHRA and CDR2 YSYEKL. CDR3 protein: CASSVRQSYNSPLHF. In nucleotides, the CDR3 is TGCGCCAGCAGCGTTAGACAGAGCTATAATTCACCCCTCCACTTT.

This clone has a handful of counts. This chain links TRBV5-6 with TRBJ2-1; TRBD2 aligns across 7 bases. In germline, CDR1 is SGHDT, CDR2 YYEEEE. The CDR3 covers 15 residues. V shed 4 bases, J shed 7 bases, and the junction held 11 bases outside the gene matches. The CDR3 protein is CASSLPGREQNEQFF. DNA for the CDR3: TGTGCCAGCAGCCTCCCGGGGCGGGAGCAGAATGAGCAGTTCTTC.

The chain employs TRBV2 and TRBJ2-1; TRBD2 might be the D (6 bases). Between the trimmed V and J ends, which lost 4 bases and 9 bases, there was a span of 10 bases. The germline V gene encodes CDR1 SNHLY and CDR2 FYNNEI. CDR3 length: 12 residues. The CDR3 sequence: CASSVQAGEQFF. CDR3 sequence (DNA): TGTGCCAGCAGTGTTCAAGCGGGTGAGCAGTTCTTC.

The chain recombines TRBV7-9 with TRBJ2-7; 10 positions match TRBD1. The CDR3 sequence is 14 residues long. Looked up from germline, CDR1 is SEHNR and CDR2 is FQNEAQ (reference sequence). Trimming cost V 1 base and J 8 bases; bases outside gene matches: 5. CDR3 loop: CASSLGGDRGKQYF. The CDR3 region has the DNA TGTGCCAGCAGCTTAGGCGGGGACAGGGGAAAGCAGTACTTC.

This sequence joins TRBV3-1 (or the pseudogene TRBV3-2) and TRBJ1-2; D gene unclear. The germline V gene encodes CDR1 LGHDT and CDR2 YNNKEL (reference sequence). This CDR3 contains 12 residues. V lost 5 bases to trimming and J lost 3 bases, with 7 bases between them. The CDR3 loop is CASSYRDYGYTF. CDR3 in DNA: TGTGCCAGCAGCTATCGGGACTATGGCTACACCTTC.

The DNA for the CDR3 is TGTGCCAGCAGCCAGAACAGTATTCGCACAGATACGCAGTATTTT. Its protein is CASSQNSIRTDTQYF. V usage is TRBV3-1 (or the pseudogene TRBV3-2) and J usage is TRBJ2-3; D gene unclear. V was trimmed by 3 bases and J by 1 base, leaving 11 bases between them. The CDR3 extends over 15 amino acids. CDR1 is LGHDT and CDR2 is YNNKEL in the germline V gene (reference sequence).

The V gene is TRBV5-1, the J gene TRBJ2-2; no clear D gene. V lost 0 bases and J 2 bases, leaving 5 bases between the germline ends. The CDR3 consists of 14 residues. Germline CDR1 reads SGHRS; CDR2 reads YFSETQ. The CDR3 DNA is TGCGCCAGCAGCTTGGGCAGTAACACCGGGGAGCTGTTTTTT. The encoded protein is CASSLGSNTGELFF.

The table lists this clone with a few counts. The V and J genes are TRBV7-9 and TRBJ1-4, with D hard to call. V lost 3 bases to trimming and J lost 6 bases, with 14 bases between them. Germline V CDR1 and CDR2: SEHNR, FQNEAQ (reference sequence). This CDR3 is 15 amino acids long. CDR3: CASSFSGGGDEKLFF. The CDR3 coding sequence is TGTGCCAGCAGCTTTTCGGGAGGTGGGGATGAAAAACTGTTTTTT.

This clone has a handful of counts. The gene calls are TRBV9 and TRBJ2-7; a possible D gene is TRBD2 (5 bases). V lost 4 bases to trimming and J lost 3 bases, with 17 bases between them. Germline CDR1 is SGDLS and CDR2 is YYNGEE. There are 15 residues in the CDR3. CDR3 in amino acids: CASSPTGLRVYEQYF. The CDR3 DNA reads TGTGCCAGCAGCCCTACCGGTCTGCGGGTCTACGAGCAGTACTTC.

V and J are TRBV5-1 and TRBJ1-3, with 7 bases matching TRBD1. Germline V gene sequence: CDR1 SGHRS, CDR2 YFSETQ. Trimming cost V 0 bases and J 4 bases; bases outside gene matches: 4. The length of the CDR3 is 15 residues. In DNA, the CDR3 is TGCGCCAGCAGCTTGGCAGACAGGGAAGGAAACACCATATATTTT. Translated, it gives CASSLADREGNTIYF.

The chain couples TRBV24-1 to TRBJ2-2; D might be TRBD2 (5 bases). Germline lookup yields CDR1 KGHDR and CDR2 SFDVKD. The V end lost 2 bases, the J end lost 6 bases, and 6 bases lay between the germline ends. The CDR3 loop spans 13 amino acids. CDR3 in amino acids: CATSDSGSGELFF. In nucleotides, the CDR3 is TGTGCCACCAGTGATTCGGGATCCGGGGAGCTGTTTTTT.